The source of this T cell receptor beta chain is a study of cytomegalovirus exposure and HLA in healthy donors. With 60 Vbeta and 13 Jbeta primers, the PCR was carried out. The data were produced by immunoSEQ multiplex PCR, yet TCRdb's version contains in-frame clones alone and is incomplete. The repertoire has around 190,000 clones, 87% of them found once; the top ten carry about 1.1%. CDR1 and CDR2 (germline): MDHEN, SYDVKM. The CDR3 length is 13 residues. Trimming pared 10 bases from V and 8 bases from J, leaving 17 bases between. Sequencing was done on a sample of PBMCs. V is TRBV28 and J is TRBJ1-4, with a tentative D call TRBD1 (5 bases). This clonotype was sampled from a boy younger than 10 in good health and CMV-seronegative. The CDR3 DNA follows: TGTGCCACCGCAGGGTCCGGGTGGGAAAAACTGTTTTTT. Amino acid sequence: CATAGSGWEKLFF.